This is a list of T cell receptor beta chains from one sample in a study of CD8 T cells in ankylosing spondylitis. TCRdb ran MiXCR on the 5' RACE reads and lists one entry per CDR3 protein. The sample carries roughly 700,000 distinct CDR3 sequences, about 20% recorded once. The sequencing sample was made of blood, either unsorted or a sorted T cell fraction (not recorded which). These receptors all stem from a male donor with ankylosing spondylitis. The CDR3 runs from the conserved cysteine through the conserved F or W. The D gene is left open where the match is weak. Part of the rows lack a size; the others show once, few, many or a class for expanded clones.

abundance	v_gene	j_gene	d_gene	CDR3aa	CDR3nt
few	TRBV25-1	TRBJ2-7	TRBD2	CASSSTFGGEGLNNEQYF	TGTGCCAGCAGTTCCACCTTTGGGGGGGAGGGCCTAAACAACGAGCAGTACTTC
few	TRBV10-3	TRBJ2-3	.	CAISDPAAEDTQYF	TGTGCCATCAGTGATCCCGCGGCAGAGGATACGCAGTATTTT
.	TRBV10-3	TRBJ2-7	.	CAIKSDTSSYEQYF	TGTGCCATCAAATCGGACACCTCCTCCTACGAGCAGTACTTC
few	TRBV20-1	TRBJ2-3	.	CSARGPGAGRTDTQYF	TGCAGTGCTAGAGGCCCCGGGGCAGGGAGAACAGATACGCAGTATTTT
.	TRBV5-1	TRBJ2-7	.	CASSLVGRGQSSYEQYF	TGCGCCAGCAGCTTGGTTGGGCGAGGACAGAGCTCCTACGAGCAGTACTTC
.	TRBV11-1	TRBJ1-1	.	CASSPTGGRNGFFGNTEAFF	TGTGCCAGCAGCCCGACGGGGGGACGTAATGGTTTCTTCGGAAACACTGAAGCTTTCTTT
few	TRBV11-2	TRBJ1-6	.	CASSLEGDYNSPLHF	TGTGCCAGCAGCTTAGAGGGGGACTATAATTCACCCCTCCACTTT
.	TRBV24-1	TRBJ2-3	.	CATRGPTGDTQYF	TGTGCCACCCGCGGGCCCACGGGAGATACGCAGTATTTT
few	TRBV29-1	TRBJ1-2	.	CSVELPYGYTF	TGCAGCGTTGAATTACCCTATGGCTACACCTTC
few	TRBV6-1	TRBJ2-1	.	CASRTGRTDYNEQFF	TGTGCCAGCAGAACGGGCAGGACGGACTACAATGAGCAGTTCTTC
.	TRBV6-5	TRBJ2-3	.	CASSYNVKGDTQYF	TGTGCCAGCAGTTACAACGTGAAGGGAGATACGCAGTATTTT
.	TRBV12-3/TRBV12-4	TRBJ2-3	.	CASSFYGSAHTDTQYF	TGTGCCAGCAGTTTTTACGGGAGCGCCCACACAGATACGCAGTATTTT
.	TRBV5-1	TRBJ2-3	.	CASNALGTDTQYF	TGCGCCAGCAACGCACTAGGCACAGATACGCAGTATTTT
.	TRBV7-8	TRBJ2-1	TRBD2	CASSPSSGSNEQFF	TGTGCCAGCAGCCCCAGTAGCGGGAGTAATGAGCAGTTCTTC
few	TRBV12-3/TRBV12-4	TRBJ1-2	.	CAPGTGNLNYGYTF	TGTGCCCCAGGGACCGGCAACCTTAACTATGGCTACACCTTC
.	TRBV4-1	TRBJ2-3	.	CASTPGAGLTDTQYF	TGCGCCAGCACCCCCGGGGCAGGTCTCACAGATACGCAGTATTTT
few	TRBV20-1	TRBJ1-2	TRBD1	CSARTGTGFQRRDGYTF	TGCAGTGCTAGAACCGGGACAGGGTTCCAACGTCGTGATGGCTACACCTTC
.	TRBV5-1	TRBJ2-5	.	CASSLEGAGKETQYF	TGCGCCAGCAGCTTGGAGGGCGCAGGGAAAGAGACCCAGTACTTC
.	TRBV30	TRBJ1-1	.	CAWRPGGLNTEAFF	TGTGCCTGGAGGCCTGGGGGGTTGAACACTGAAGCTTTCTTT
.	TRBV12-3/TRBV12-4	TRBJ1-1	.	CASSPRGHEAFF	TGTGCCAGCAGTCCACGGGGACATGAAGCTTTCTTT
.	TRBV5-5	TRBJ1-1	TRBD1	CASSGGRGLGTEAFF	TGTGCCAGCAGCGGGGGCAGGGGGCTGGGCACTGAAGCTTTCTTT
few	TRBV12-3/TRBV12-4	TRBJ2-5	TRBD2	CASSYGLGQETQYF	TGTGCCAGCAGTTATGGACTAGGACAAGAGACCCAGTACTTC
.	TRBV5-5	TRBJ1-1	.	CASSLEPRQKNTEAFF	TGTGCCAGCAGCTTGGAACCGCGGCAGAAGAACACTGAAGCTTTCTTT
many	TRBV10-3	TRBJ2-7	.	CASKAASYEQYF	TGTGCCTCCAAGGCCGCCTCCTACGAGCAGTACTTC
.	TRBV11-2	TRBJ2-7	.	CASSPAGLPYEQYF	TGTGCCAGCAGCCCCGCAGGACTCCCCTACGAGCAGTACTTC
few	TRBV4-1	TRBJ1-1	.	CASSLVSGAMNTEAFF	TGCGCCAGCAGCCTCGTCTCCGGGGCCATGAACACTGAAGCTTTCTTT
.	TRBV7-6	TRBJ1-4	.	CASSSTDRSNEKLFF	TGTGCCAGCAGCTCCACAGACAGATCTAATGAAAAACTGTTTTTT
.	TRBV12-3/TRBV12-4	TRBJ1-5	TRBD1	CASSTRTGTNQPQHF	TGTGCCAGCAGTACCCGGACAGGGACAAATCAGCCCCAGCATTTT
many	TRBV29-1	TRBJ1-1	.	CSVGTDTEAFF	TGCAGCGTTGGCACCGACACTGAAGCTTTCTTT
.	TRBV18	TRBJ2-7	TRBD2	CASSKTGGRTYEQYF	TGTGCCAGCTCGAAAACGGGGGGGCGCACCTACGAGCAGTACTTC
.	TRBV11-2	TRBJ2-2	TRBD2	CASSSGRTSGRGDTGELFF	TGTGCCAGCAGCTCAGGACGGACTAGCGGGAGGGGCGACACCGGGGAGCTGTTTTTT